This note documents a single T cell receptor (beta chain) sequence. The data belong to a study of blood T cell repertoires in COVID-19. Across the whole study: Samples representing acute and convalescent COVID-19 were sourced from the United States, Italy and Spain. Sources were T cells, B-cell-depleted T cells, or PBMCs; the material itself was cDNA or gDNA.

Per germline, CDR1 MGHRA and CDR2 YSYEKL. This CDR3 spans 16 amino acids. Trimming at V came to 1 base and at J to 4 bases, leaving 6 bases not matched to a gene. Sequencing used immunoSEQ multiplex PCR; TCRdb keeps in-frame clones, though not all of them. Seen here are under 150,000 clones, roughly 90% observed once, and the top ten hold roughly 8%. V is TRBV4-1 and J is TRBJ2-5; 10 nucleotides agree with TRBD2. The source is a man aged 50 to 60 with acute or convalescent COVID-19. The material sequenced was peripheral blood. The CDR3 protein is CASSQARAGGTETQYF. CDR3 coding DNA: TGCGCCAGCAGCCAAGCAAGAGCGGGAGGGACAGAGACCCAGTACTTC.